This is a list of T cell receptor beta chains from one sample in a study of spatial heterogeneity in lung cancer. MiXCR was run by TCRdb on the 5' RACE reads, yielding one entry per CDR3 protein. Of about 25,000 distinct CDR3 sequences listed, about 7.6% are singletons. Here the sequenced sample was PBMCs, taken at surgery. These TCRs come from a male donor with early-stage non-small cell lung cancer. Each CDR3 is given without its conserved first and last residue. For some rows the clone size is stated as once, few or many, or as a class when expanded; others skip it.

clone_size	j_call	v_call	cdr3_aa
.	TRBJ2-1	TRBV7-6	ASSSSTAYNEQF
many	TRBJ1-6	TRBV28	ASNPSLNSPLH
many	TRBJ1-1	TRBV5-1	ASSPGELNTEAF
many	TRBJ2-1	TRBV30	AWRAPYGIGEQF
medium-sized	TRBJ2-3	TRBV11-2	ASSPRASTDTQY
.	TRBJ2-2	TRBV20-1	SAQRQSNTGELF
many	TRBJ2-2	TRBV3-1	ASSRRGTGELF
many	TRBJ2-1	TRBV4-2	ASSQPGTPSYNEQF
few	TRBJ2-5	TRBV27	ASSTGTGGIGTQY
many	TRBJ1-1	TRBV2	ASSAGRNTEAF
few	TRBJ2-6	TRBV5-1	ASGSASSGANVLT
medium-sized	TRBJ1-1	TRBV5-1	ASSLRGSTEAF
few	TRBJ2-1	TRBV12-5	ASEGAGNEQF
few	TRBJ1-1	TRBV6-5	ASSQTGGRTEAF
many	TRBJ1-5	TRBV7-2	ASSPGTGRGNQPQH
many	TRBJ2-4	TRBV29-1	SVGVAKNIQY
many	TRBJ1-2	TRBV3-1	ASSQRSGEAYGYT
many	TRBJ2-7	TRBV12-3/TRBV12-4	ASRRGGLAGYEQY
few	TRBJ2-2	TRBV5-5	ASSSLAGSNTGELF
few	TRBJ2-6	TRBV28	ASKVSGANVLT
.	TRBJ1-1	TRBV27	ASSPLPLTEAF
many	TRBJ2-5	TRBV6-5	ASSDIAGGLGTQY
few	TRBJ2-7	TRBV30	AWSVENYEQY